The clone carrying this T cell receptor beta chain was seen many times. Its target is unknown. The sample is drawn from a study of neurological immune-mediated disorders. Study findings and constraints: While HTLV-1-associated myelopathy showed the greatest TCR clonal expansion, multiple sclerosis showed the least, falling below healthy controls.

The CDR3 extends over 13 amino acids. V was shortened by 3 bases and J by 10 bases, with 19 bases between the two germline ends. Germline CDR1 reads DFQATT; CDR2 reads SNEGSKA (reference sequence). Synthesis of cDNA used 5'RACE (with 10-nucleotide random UMIs). In every sequencing run, more than 170 million TCR-beta sequences were generated from 15-18 subjects. MiXCR, run by TCRdb on the 5' RACE reads, gives a single entry per CDR3 protein. The repertoire holds 65,000 to 75,000 distinct CDR3 sequences, roughly 4.8% seen once, with about 2% in the top ten. The chain recombines TRBV20-1 with TRBJ2-7; D unresolved. Sequencing input: PBMCs. This clonotype was obtained from a woman in her sixties or seventies with multiple sclerosis. The CDR3 bases are TGCAGTGCTAGGGACCCACAAAAAGGAGAACAGTACTTC. Its translation: CSARDPQKGEQYF.